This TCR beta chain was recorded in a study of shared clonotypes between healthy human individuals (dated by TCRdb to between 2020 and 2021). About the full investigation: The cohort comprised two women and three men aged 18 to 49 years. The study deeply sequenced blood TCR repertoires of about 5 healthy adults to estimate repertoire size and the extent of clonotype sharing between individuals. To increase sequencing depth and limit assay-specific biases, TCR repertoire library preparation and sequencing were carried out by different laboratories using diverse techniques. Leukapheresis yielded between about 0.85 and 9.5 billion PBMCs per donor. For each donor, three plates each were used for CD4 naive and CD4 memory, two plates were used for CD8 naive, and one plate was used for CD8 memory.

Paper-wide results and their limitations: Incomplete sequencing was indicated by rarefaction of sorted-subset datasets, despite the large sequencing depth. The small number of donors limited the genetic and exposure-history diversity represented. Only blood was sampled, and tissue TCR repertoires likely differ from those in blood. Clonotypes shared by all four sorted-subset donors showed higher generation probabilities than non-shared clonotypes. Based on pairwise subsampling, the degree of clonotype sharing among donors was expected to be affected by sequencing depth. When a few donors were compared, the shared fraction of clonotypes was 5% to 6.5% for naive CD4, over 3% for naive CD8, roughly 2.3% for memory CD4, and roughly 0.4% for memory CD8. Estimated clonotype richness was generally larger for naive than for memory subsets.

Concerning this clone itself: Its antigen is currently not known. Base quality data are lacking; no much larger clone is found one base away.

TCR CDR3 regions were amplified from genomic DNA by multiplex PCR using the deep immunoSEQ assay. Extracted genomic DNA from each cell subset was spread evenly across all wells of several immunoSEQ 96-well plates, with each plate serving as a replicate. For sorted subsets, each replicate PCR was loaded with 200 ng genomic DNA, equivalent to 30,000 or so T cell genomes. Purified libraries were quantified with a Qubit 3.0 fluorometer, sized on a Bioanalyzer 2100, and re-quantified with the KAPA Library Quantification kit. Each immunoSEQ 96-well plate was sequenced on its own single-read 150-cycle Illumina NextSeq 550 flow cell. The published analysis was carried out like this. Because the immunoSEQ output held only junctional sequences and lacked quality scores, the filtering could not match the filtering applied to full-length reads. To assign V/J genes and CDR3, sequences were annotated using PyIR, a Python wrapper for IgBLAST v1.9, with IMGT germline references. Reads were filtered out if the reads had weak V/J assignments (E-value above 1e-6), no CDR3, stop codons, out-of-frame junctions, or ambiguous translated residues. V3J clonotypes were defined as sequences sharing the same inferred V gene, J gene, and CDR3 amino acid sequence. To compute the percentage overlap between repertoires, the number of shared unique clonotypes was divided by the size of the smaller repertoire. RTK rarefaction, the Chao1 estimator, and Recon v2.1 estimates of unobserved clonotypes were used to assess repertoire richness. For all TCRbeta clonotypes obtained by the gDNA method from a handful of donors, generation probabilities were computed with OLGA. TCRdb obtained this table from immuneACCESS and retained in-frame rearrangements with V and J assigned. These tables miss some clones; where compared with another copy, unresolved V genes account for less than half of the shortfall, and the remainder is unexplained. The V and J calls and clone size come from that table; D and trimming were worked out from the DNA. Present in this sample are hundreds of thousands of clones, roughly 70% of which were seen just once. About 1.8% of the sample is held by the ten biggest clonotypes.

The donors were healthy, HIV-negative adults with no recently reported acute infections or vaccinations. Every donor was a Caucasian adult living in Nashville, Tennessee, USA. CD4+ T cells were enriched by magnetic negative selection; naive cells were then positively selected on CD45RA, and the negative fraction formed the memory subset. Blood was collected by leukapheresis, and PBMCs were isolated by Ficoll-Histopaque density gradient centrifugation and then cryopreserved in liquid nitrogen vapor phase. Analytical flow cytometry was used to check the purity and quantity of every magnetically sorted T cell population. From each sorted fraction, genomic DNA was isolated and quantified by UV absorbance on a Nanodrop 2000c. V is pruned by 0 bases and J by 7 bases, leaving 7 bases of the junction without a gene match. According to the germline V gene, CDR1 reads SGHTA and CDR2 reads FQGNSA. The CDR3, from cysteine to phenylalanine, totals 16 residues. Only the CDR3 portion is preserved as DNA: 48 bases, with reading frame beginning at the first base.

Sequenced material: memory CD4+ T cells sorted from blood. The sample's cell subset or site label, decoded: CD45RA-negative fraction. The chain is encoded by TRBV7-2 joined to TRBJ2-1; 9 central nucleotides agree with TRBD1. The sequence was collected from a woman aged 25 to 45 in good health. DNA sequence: TGTGCCAGCAGCTTAGCGAAGGGACAGGGACGGAATGAGCAGTTCTTC. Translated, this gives CASSLAKGQGRNEQFF.